The TCR beta chain described here comes from a study of OX40 agonist ivuxolimab in advanced cancers. About the research overall: Dose-escalation patients' cancers were hepatocellular carcinoma, melanoma, renal cell or head and neck cancer.

This clone was counted once. What it recognizes is unknown. This table comes from immunoSEQ multiplex PCR, and its TCRdb copy is limited to in-frame clones, with some not included. The sample carries 60,000 to 65,000 clones, about 90% recorded once. The CDR3 has 18 residues. The V gene end was trimmed by 1 base and the J gene end by 2 bases; junction bases not matched to a gene: 8. Germline V gene sequence: CDR1 LNHNV, CDR2 YYDKDF (reference sequence). Study results and limitations: CD8+ T cells averaged more expanded clones than CD4+. CD4+ and CD8+ blood T cells expanded clonally by week 6 at 0.1 to 3.0 mg/kg.

This chain joins TRBV15 and TRBJ1-5; 10 bases agree with TRBD1. The sample was CD4+ or CD8+ T cells sorted from blood, taken in a trial of the OX40 agonist ivuxolimab. The TCR was taken from an adult with an advanced solid tumor such as melanoma, head and neck, liver or kidney cancer. The CDR3 nucleotides are TGTGCCACCAGCAGAGGGGACAGGGGCGAGGTGGGCAATCAGCCCCAGCATTTT. Protein: CATSRGDRGEVGNQPQHF. Together with reference TRBV15 and TRBJ1-5, the CDR3 gives the full variable domain: DAMVIQNPRYQVTQFGKPVTLSCSQTLNHNVMYWYQQKSSQAPKLLFHYYDKDFNNEADTPDNFQSRRPNTSFCFLDIRSPGLGDTAMYLCATSRGDRGEVGNQPQHFGDGTRLSIL.